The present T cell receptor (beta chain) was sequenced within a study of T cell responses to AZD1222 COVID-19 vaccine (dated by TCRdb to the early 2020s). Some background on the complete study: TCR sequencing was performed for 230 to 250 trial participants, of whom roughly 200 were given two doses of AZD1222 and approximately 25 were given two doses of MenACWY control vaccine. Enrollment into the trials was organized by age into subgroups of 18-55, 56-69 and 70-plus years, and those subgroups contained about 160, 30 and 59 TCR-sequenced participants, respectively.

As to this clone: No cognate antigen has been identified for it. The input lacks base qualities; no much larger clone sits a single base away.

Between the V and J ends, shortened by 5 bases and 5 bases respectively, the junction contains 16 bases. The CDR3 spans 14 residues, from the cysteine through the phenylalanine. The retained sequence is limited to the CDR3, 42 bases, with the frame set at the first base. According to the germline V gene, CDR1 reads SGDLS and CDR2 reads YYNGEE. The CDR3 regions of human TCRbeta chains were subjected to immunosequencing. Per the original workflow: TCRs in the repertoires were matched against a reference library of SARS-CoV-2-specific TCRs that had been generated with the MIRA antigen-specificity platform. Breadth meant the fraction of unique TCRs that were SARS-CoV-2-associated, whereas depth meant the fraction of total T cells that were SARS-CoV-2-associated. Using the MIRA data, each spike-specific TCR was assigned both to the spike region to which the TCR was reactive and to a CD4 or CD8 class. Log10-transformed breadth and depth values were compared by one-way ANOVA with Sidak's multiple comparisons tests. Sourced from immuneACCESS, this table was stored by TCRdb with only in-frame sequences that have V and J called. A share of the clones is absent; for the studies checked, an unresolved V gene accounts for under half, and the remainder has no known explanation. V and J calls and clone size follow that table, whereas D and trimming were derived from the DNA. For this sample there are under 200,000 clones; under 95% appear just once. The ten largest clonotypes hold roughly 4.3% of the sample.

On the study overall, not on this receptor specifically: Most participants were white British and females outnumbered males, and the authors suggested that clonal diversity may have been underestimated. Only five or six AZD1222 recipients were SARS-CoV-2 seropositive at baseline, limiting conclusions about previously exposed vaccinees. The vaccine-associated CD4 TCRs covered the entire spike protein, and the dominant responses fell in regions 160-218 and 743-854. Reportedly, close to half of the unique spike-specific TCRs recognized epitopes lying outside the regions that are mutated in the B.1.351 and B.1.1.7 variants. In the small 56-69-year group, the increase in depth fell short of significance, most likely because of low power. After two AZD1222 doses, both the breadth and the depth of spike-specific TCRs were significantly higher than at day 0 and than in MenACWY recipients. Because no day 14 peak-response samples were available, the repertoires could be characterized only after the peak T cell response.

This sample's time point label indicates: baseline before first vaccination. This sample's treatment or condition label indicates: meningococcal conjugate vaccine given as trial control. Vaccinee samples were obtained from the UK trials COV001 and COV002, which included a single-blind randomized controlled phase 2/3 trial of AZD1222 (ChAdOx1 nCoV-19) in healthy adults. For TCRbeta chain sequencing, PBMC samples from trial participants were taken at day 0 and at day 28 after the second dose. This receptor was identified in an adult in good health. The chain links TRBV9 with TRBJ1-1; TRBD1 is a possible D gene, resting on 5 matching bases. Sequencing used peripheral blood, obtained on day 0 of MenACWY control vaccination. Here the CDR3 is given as CASSAGEGYTEAFF. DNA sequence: TGTGCCAGCAGTGCGGGGGAGGGGTATACTGAAGCTTTCTTT. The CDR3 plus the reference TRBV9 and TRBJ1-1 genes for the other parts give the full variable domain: DSGVTQTPKHLITATGQRVTLRCSPRSGDLSVYWYQQSLDQGLQFLIQYYNGEERAKGNILERFSAQQFPDLHSELNLSSLELGDSALYFCASSAGEGYTEAFFGQGTRLTVV.